This T cell receptor beta chain was identified during a study of OX40 agonist ivuxolimab in advanced cancers. Study details: A diagnosis of hepatocellular carcinoma, melanoma, renal cell or head and neck cancer was present in dose-escalation patients. Of the patients, three showed partial responses, one with hepatocellular carcinoma and two with cutaneous melanoma.

Study-wide results and limits: Antigen specificity remained undetermined for the expanded peripheral T cells. Some patients who did not respond also had low normalized T-cell clonal expansion.

About this clone itself: Its antigen remains unknown.

V was clipped by 6 bases and J by 0 bases; unmatched bases: 4. CDR1 and CDR2 (germline): SNHLY, FYNNEI. This CDR3 is 16 amino acids long. Clones were sequenced by immunoSEQ multiplex PCR, and TCRdb holds only the in-frame ones, with some missing. The sample contains almost 85,000 clones, roughly 89% of which appear only once. The chain recombines TRBV2 with TRBJ1-4; 10 positions match TRBD1. This sequence was found in an adult with an advanced solid tumor such as melanoma, head and neck, liver or kidney cancer. The sequencing used CD4+ or CD8+ T cells sorted from blood, collected in a trial of the OX40 agonist ivuxolimab. CDR3 nucleotides: TGTGCCAGCAGGAAGGGACAGGGGACAACTAATGAAAAACTGTTTTTT. It codes for CASRKGQGTTNEKLFF.